This T cell receptor (beta chain) is drawn from a study of CD8 T cells in ankylosing spondylitis. Study results and caveats: Disease-linked clones were CD8+ and relatively rare in peripheral blood. Past studies reported some motif variants in reactive arthritis synovial fluid and blood.

Concerning this clonotype itself: What it binds is not known.

TCRdb passed the 5' RACE reads through MiXCR, listing each CDR3 protein once. Counted here are about 300,000 distinct CDR3 sequences, around 20% occurring once; the ten biggest clones make up approximately 3.7%. The germline CDR1 and CDR2 sequences are GTSNPN and SVGIG (reference sequence). The germline V and J ends were trimmed by 5 bases and 6 bases, with 8 bases remaining between them. The CDR3 loop spans 11 amino acids. The chain carries TRBV30 and TRBJ1-5; D is undetermined. The sample taken for sequencing was blood, either unsorted or a sorted T cell fraction (not recorded which). The source of this sequence is a female donor with ankylosing spondylitis or in good health (not recorded which). CDR3 DNA sequence: TGTGCCTGGGGTCTAGGTCAGCCCCAGCATTTT. It yields the protein CAWGLGQPQHF.